This TCR beta chain was profiled in a study of OX40 agonist ivuxolimab in advanced cancers. Study-level background: An agonistic human IgG2 monoclonal antibody against OX40 (CD134) was given. Study-level findings and limits: At 0.1 to 3.0 mg/kg, CD4+ and CD8+ blood T cells expanded clonally by week 6.

TCRdb keeps only in-frame clones here, not all; method: immunoSEQ multiplex PCR. There are tens of thousands of clones in the sample; around 80% occur only once, and 6.5% to 8% lies in the top ten. As to this clone: Its matching antigen is unknown.

This clonotype originated in an adult with an advanced solid tumor such as melanoma, head and neck, liver or kidney cancer. Material: CD4+ or CD8+ T cells sorted from blood, obtained in a trial of the OX40 agonist ivuxolimab.

In nucleotides, the CDR3 is TGTGCCAGCAGCTCCACTATATGGGACGGCGGGGAAAAACTGTTTTTT. Protein sequence: CASSSTIWDGGEKLFF. The chain recombines TRBV7-2 with TRBJ1-4, with a tentative D call TRBD1 (5 bases). The CDR3 loop spans 16 amino acids. V was cut by 4 bases and J by 8 bases, with 20 bases left in between. The V gene's germline CDR1 is SGHTA and CDR2 FQGNSA.